These 31 T cell receptor beta chains were all obtained from the same sample, sequenced in a study of somatic mutations in cytotoxic T cells in rheumatoid arthritis. TCRdb's copy holds only in-frame clones and misses some; the assay was immunoSEQ multiplex PCR. The sample lists approximately 15,000 clones, more than 65% occurring once. The sample consisted of CD8+ T cells sorted from blood. The receptors originated from an adult with rheumatoid arthritis.

V gene TRBV6-5 combines with J gene TRBJ1-1; D is undetermined. V dropped 3 bases and J dropped 0 bases, with 14 bases sitting between them. The germline V gene has CDR1 MNHEY and CDR2 SVGAGI. This CDR3 comprises 16 residues. CDR3 sequence: CASSYWGKRMNTEAFF. CDR3 bases: TGTGCCAGCAGTTATTGGGGTAAGAGGATGAACACTGAAGCTTTCTTT.

This chain uses TRBV7-9 with TRBJ2-1; TRBD2 matches 14 bases. The CDR3 is 15 residues long. Germline CDR1 is SEHNR and CDR2 is FQNEAQ (reference sequence). V was pared by 5 bases and J by 8 bases, with 5 bases of the junction left unmatched. DNA of the CDR3: TGTGCCAGCAGCCAAGGGACTAGCGGGAGCGATGAGCAGTTCTTC. Translation: CASSQGTSGSDEQFF.

This clone was detected once. The chain has TRBV28 and TRBJ1-2; a possible D gene is TRBD1 (5 bases). V dropped 2 bases and J dropped 4 bases, with 8 bases sitting between them. CDR3 length equals 13 residues. Germline assignment: CDR1 MDHEN and CDR2 SYDVKM. Here the CDR3 reads CASSLRGFYGYTF. The DNA for the CDR3 is TGTGCCAGCAGTTTAAGGGGATTCTATGGCTACACCTTC.

CDR3 region: CASSPPGDYGYTF. CDR3 sequence (DNA): TGTGCCAGCAGCCCCCCGGGGGACTATGGCTACACCTTC. The chain combines TRBV7-9 with TRBJ1-2; D perhaps matches TRBD1 (5 bases). V lost 5 bases and J lost 3, with 10 bases in between. The germline CDR1 and CDR2 sequences are SEHNR and FQNEAQ (reference sequence). CDR3 size: 13 residues.

This clone was detected once. CDR3 bases: TGTGCCAGCAGTTTCTCAGGGGTCGACTACACCTTC. This encodes CASSFSGVDYTF. This rearrangement joins TRBV27 to TRBJ1-2, with D maybe TRBD1 (6 bases). Per the germline V gene, CDR1 is MNHEY and CDR2 is SMNVEV (reference sequence). The germline V and J ends were trimmed by 3 bases and 10 bases, with 12 bases remaining between them. The CDR3 spans 12 residues.

This chain joins TRBV21-1 and TRBJ2-3; the table gives TRBD2 as D, unverified against the DNA. TRBV21-1 is tagged as a pseudogene. This CDR3 comprises 17 residues. CDR3 amino acids: CASSKRPSGTSTDTQYF. The CDR3 DNA follows: TGTGCCAGCAGCAAACGCCCTAGCGGGACTAGCACAGATACGCAGTATTTT.

The chain has TRBV9 and TRBJ2-7, with 7 bases fitting TRBD2. The V segment lost 0 bases and the J segment 0 bases; nucleotides outside the gene matches: 3. Germline V gene sequence: CDR1 SGDLS, CDR2 YYNGEE. The CDR3 is made up of 15 amino acids. CDR3 sequence: CASSVGLADSYEQYF. CDR3 nucleotide sequence: TGTGCCAGCAGCGTAGGGCTAGCGGACTCCTACGAGCAGTACTTC.

J is TRBJ2-7 and V is TRBV5-5; 13 nucleotides agree with TRBD2. Germline assignment: CDR1 SGHKS and CDR2 YYEKEE (reference sequence). V was clipped by 4 bases and J by 6 bases; unmatched bases: 7. The CDR3 sequence is 15 residues long. The CDR3 sequence is CASSGTSGRGREQYF. For the CDR3, the DNA is TGTGCCAGCAGCGGAACTAGCGGGAGGGGGCGCGAGCAGTACTTC.

V is TRBV29-1 and J is TRBJ2-2; 11 bases match TRBD1. The CDR3 totals 12 residues. Per germline, CDR1 SQVTM and CDR2 ANQGSEA. V dropped 7 bases and J dropped 7; count of bases not matched to a gene: 2. CDR3 residues: CSGTGGVGELFF. DNA of the CDR3: TGCAGCGGGACAGGGGGCGTCGGGGAGCTGTTTTTT.

A few counts support this clone. J is TRBJ2-7 and V is TRBV4-1; the match to TRBD1 covers 9 bases. After removal of 3 bases from V and 4 bases from J, the junction contained 7 bases not matched to a gene. This CDR3 region has 15 residues. Germline CDR1 and CDR2: MGHRA and YSYEKL. DNA for the CDR3: TGCGCCAGCAGCCAGGAATACGACAGGGGGTACGAGCAGTACTTC. Residues: CASSQEYDRGYEQYF.

The rearrangement links TRBV27 to TRBJ2-1, with 9 nucleotides matching TRBD1. The CDR3 is 17 amino acids. Germline V lookup: CDR1 MNHEY, CDR2 SMNVEV (reference sequence). V lost 4 bases and J lost 3; bases outside the gene matches: 10. The CDR3 here is CASSSPMGQGVYNEQFF. CDR3 bases: TGTGCCAGCAGTTCCCCGATGGGACAGGGTGTCTACAATGAGCAGTTCTTC.

This clone was picked up a small number of times. The rearrangement uses TRBV5-6 and TRBJ1-5; D is undetermined. CDR1 is SGHDT, CDR2 YYEEEE, per germline. CDR3 size: 12 residues. Trimming took 4 bases from V and 5 from J, leaving 7 bases between them. CDR3 residues: CASSRGDQPQHF. CDR3 nucleotides: TGTGCCAGCAGCCGCGGTGATCAGCCCCAGCATTTT.

This clone was picked up a small number of times. The chain links TRBV11-2 to TRBJ1-1, with D possibly matching TRBD1 (6 bases). The CDR3 spans 13 residues. Deletions cut 3 bases from V and 4 bases from J, with 9 bases between. From germline, CDR1 is SGHAT and CDR2 FQNNGV. Written as DNA, the CDR3 is TGTGCCAGCAGCTTGGGGGCGGGCACTGAAGCTTTCTTT. It is translated as CASSLGAGTEAFF.

The chain employs TRBV6-1 and TRBJ1-1; D unresolved. This CDR3 has 12 residues. Germline loops: CDR1 MNHNS, CDR2 SASEGT. V was clipped by 4 bases and J by 1 base, with 4 bases between them. CDR3 sequence reads: CASSVWNTEAFF. CDR3 nucleotides: TGTGCCAGCAGTGTTTGGAACACTGAAGCTTTCTTT.

The gene calls are TRBV11-3 and TRBJ1-1; no clear D gene. The CDR3 totals 14 residues. V lost 2 bases and J lost 4, with 11 bases in between. In germline, CDR1 is SGHNT, CDR2 YENEEA. The CDR3 loop reads CASSLRGWVTEAFF. The CDR3, as DNA: TGTGCCAGCAGCTTACGAGGGTGGGTCACTGAAGCTTTCTTT.

This chain links TRBV5-6 with TRBJ2-3; 7 bases agree with TRBD2. The J segment lost 0 bases and the V segment lost 2 bases, leaving 3 bases of the junction unmatched. The CDR3 runs to 15 residues. CDR1 and CDR2 from the germline V gene are SGHDT and YYEEEE. In DNA, the CDR3 is TGTGCCAGCAGCTTCGGGGGGATTAGCACAGATACGCAGTATTTT. This translates into CASSFGGISTDTQYF.

The V and J genes are TRBV9 and TRBJ2-1; 7 nucleotides agree with TRBD2. J lost 6 bases, V lost 1 base, and 10 bases had no gene match. CDR3 length equals 16 residues. Germline V lookup: CDR1 SGDLS, CDR2 YYNGEE. The CDR3 sequence is CASSVSERDLRNEQFF. DNA for the CDR3: TGTGCCAGCAGCGTAAGTGAGCGGGACCTTCGCAATGAGCAGTTCTTC.

The V gene is TRBV28, the J gene TRBJ2-3; 10 bases map to TRBD1. Germline V CDR1 and CDR2: MDHEN, SYDVKM. Germline trimming cut 5 bases from V and 3 bases from J; bases unmatched to any gene: 8. This CDR3 is built from 16 residues. CDR3 sequence reads: CASSPPGTGVTDTQYF. The DNA of the CDR3 is TGTGCCAGCAGTCCCCCCGGGACAGGGGTAACAGATACGCAGTATTTT.

This chain joins TRBV27 and TRBJ2-7; D possibly corresponds to TRBD2 (6 bases). CDR3 length: 15 amino acids. Germline lookup yields CDR1 MNHEY and CDR2 SMNVEV (reference sequence). V gave up 5 bases and J gave up 4 bases, with 18 bases separating them. CDR3 bases: TGTGCCAGCAGTCACTTGTCGGGGGAGTGGTACGAGCAGTACTTC. Amino acid sequence: CASSHLSGEWYEQYF.

The chain joins TRBV15 to TRBJ2-3; 12 nucleotides align to TRBD2. Germline CDR1 LNHNV, CDR2 YYDKDF (reference sequence). This CDR3 is built from 14 residues. J was trimmed by 4 bases and V by 8 bases; bases with no gene match: 4. CDR3 protein: CATATSGSPDTQYF. For the CDR3, the DNA is TGTGCCACCGCGACTAGCGGGAGCCCAGATACGCAGTATTTT.

The V and J genes are TRBV30 and TRBJ2-6, with D possibly TRBD1 on 5 matching bases. The CDR3 has 15 residues. V dropped 3 bases and J dropped 4 bases, with 13 bases sitting between them. Germline-derived CDR1 and CDR2 are GTSNPN and SVGIG (reference sequence). The CDR3 DNA reads as TGTGCCTGGAGCCCCAAGGGGTCGGGGGCCAACGTCCTGACTTTC. Translation: CAWSPKGSGANVLTF. Full variable domain (rest looked up from reference TRBV30 and TRBJ2-6): SQTIHQWPATLVQPVGSPLSLECTVEGTSNPNLYWYRQAAGRGLQLLFYSVGIGQISSEVPQNLSASRPQDRQFILSSKKLLLSDSGFYLCAWSPKGSGANVLTFGAGSRLTVL.

The rearrangement links TRBV5-4 to TRBJ1-5; a weak D match, TRBD1 (5 bases). CDR1 SGHNT and CDR2 YYREEE come from the germline V gene (reference sequence). V was clipped by 2 bases and J by 3 bases, with 9 bases between them. This CDR3 contains 14 residues. CDR3 loop: CASSLRGVNQPQHF. CDR3 nucleotide sequence: TGTGCCAGCAGCTTAAGAGGGGTCAATCAGCCCCAGCATTTT.

This clone was recorded only once. The genes are TRBV28 and TRBJ2-1; 7 bases fit TRBD2. The CDR3 is 16 amino acids. Trimming took 5 bases from V and 5 from J; bases not matched to a gene: 12. Germline V gives CDR1 MDHEN, CDR2 SYDVKM. The CDR3 loop is CASSPLVAGEDNEQFF. Here the CDR3 DNA reads TGTGCCAGCAGTCCTCTGGTGGCGGGAGAGGACAATGAGCAGTTCTTC. Supplemented by reference TRBV28 and TRBJ2-1, the full variable domain reads DVKVTQSSRYLVKRTGEKVFLECVQDMDHENMFWYRQDPGLGLRLIYFSYDVKMKEKGDIPEGYSVSREKKERFSLILESASTNQTSMYLCASSPLVAGEDNEQFFGPGTRLTVL.

A note on this clone: One junction end disagrees with the germline gene, perhaps due to a read error. The genes are TRBV5-1 and TRBJ2-7; possibly TRBD1 or TRBD2 for D (6 bases each). Germline V gives CDR1 SGHRS, CDR2 YFSETQ. This CDR3 has 14 amino acids. CDR3 coding DNA: TGCGCCAGCAGCCCATTGGGGGGCTCCAACGAGCAGTACTTC. It translates to CASSPLGGSNEQYF.

CDR3 coding DNA: TGTGCCAGCAGGCGAACAGGGGGCGACACCGGGGAGCTGTTTTTT. As protein: CASRRTGGDTGELFF. The rearrangement joins TRBV7-9 to TRBJ2-2; 9 positions match TRBD1. V was pared by 6 bases and J by 3 bases, with 5 bases of the junction left unmatched. The CDR3 covers 15 residues. Germline loops: CDR1 SEHNR, CDR2 FQNEAQ (reference sequence).

Only one count was recorded for this clone. The CDR3 loop is CASSEMAGGVKTQYF. CDR3 DNA: TGTGCCAGCAGTGAAATGGCAGGGGGCGTGAAGACCCAGTACTTC. This chain joins TRBV6-1 and TRBJ2-5; TRBD1 matches 8 bases. The CDR3 extends over 15 amino acids. The germline gives CDR1 MNHNS, CDR2 SASEGT. V trimming: 2 bases; J trimming: 6 bases; junction bases outside the gene matches: 8.

V is TRBV5-6 and J is TRBJ2-3; D may be TRBD2 (6 bases). This CDR3 contains 14 residues. Germline CDR1 is SGHDT and CDR2 is YYEEEE. V was cut by 0 bases and J by 8 bases, with 13 bases left in between. CDR3 region: CASSLGLEAVTQYF. CDR3 coding DNA: TGTGCCAGCAGCTTGGGACTAGAAGCAGTTACGCAGTATTTT.

The rearrangement joins TRBV27 to TRBJ1-4; tentative D call: TRBD1 (5 bases). Trimming removed 5 bases at V and 10 bases at J, with 23 bases between. Germline V gives CDR1 MNHEY, CDR2 SMNVEV (reference sequence). CDR3 length: 16 amino acids. CDR3 nucleotides: TGTGCCAGCAGTCCCTTTGGGGGGGGTGGGAACGGAAAACTGTTTTTT. It is translated as CASSPFGGGGNGKLFF.

V is TRBV7-9 and J is TRBJ2-7; no reliable D call. V was pared by 1 base and J by 1 base, with 2 bases between. Per germline, CDR1 SEHNR and CDR2 FQNEAQ (reference sequence). The CDR3 sequence is 12 residues long. The CDR3 DNA follows: TGTGCCAGCAGCTTAGGTTCCTACGAGCAGTACTTC. Protein product: CASSLGSYEQYF.

This clone has only one observation. DNA for the CDR3: TGCGCCAGCAGCCAAGCCGGCCAGGACGAGCAGTACTTC. Protein product: CASSQAGQDEQYF. The gene calls are TRBV4-1 and TRBJ2-7, with D unclear. The V end was cut by 1 base, the J end by 5 bases, with 9 bases between. The length of the CDR3 is 13 residues. Germline lookup yields CDR1 MGHRA and CDR2 YSYEKL.

The V call is TRBV5-8, the J call TRBJ2-3; the D is unclear. V gave up 0 bases and J gave up 1 base, with 9 bases separating them. The CDR3 covers 15 residues. The germline V gene encodes CDR1 SGHTS and CDR2 YDEGEE. The CDR3 here is CASSLERPGTDTQYF. The CDR3 region has the DNA TGTGCCAGCAGCTTGGAGAGGCCAGGCACAGATACGCAGTATTTT.